In this sample, the clone carrying this T cell receptor beta chain turned up many times. The CDR3 spans 15 residues. CDR1 and CDR2 from the germline V gene are MNHEY and SVGAGI. The V end lost 0 bases, the J end lost 6 bases, and 12 bases lay between the germline ends. This entry comes from a study of T-cell reconstitution after alpha-beta-depleted transplantation in children. Preparation of the TCRbeta library was carried out with unique molecular identifiers. TCRdb re-called the PCR reads with MiXCR, one entry per CDR3 protein. Among some 220,000 distinct CDR3 sequences listed, approximately 10% were seen once.

The rearrangement links TRBV6-5 to TRBJ1-5; TRBD1 is a possible D gene (5 bases). The TCR sequence derives from a child younger than two with acute myeloid leukemia, due to receive a stem cell transplant. Specimen: PBMCs, collected before TCRalphabeta/CD19-depleted stem cell transplant. Here the CDR3 reads CASSYSRTRGQPQHF. The CDR3 bases are TGTGCCAGCAGTTACTCGAGGACACGGGGTCAGCCCCAGCATTTT.